The clone carrying this T cell receptor (beta chain) has more than one count but fewer than ten. Its antigen is as yet unknown. The data are from a study of tumour-infiltrating T cells in Burkitt lymphoma. For the study at large: Repertoire clonality predicted overall and progression-free survival. Study results and limitations: Many Burkitt lymphoma patients shared several public clonotypes.

The CDR3 is 17 amino acids. V was clipped by 5 bases and J by 6 bases; unmatched bases: 14. Germline CDR1 is SGHVS and CDR2 is FNYEAQ. TCRdb's copy holds only in-frame clones and misses some; the assay was immunoSEQ multiplex PCR. The table records 1,200 to 1,500 clones, around 10% of them present only once. The chain carries TRBV7-6 and TRBJ1-2, with 11 bases lining up with TRBD1. Sequencing was carried out using tumor tissue. The source is a human donor with Burkitt lymphoma. The CDR3 DNA sequence: TGTGCCAGCAGCGCACCTCGGACAGGGGGCCAGGTAGATGGCTACACCTTC. Residues: CASSAPRTGGQVDGYTF. The whole variable domain, filled in from reference TRBV7-6 and TRBJ1-2, reads GAGVSQSPRYKVTKRGQDVALRCDPISGHVSLYWYRQALGQGPEFLTYFNYEAQQDKSGLPNDRFSAERPEGSISTLTIQRTEQRDSAMYRCASSAPRTGGQVDGYTFGSGTRLTVV.